A selection of T cell receptor beta chains follows, all from one sample in a study of Graves' ophthalmopathy and Graves' hyperthyroidism. Each CDR3 protein is one row after TCRdb ran MiXCR on the multiplex PCR reads. In the table there are 1 million to 1.3 million distinct CDR3 sequences, approximately 35% of which are singletons. The source material was peripheral blood or thyroid tissue (not recorded which). These receptors all come from an adult man with Graves' hyperthyroidism. Both conserved end residues are part of each CDR3. D genes are given only for firm matches. Clone size is not always given. Where it is, it says once, few, many or a class for expanded clones.

clone size	V gene	J gene	D gene	CDR3 DNA	CDR3 protein
-	TRBV29-1	TRBJ1-1	-	TGCAGCGTTATTCTTGCAGGGAAGGATGGGACTGAAGCTTTCTTT	CSVILAGKDGTEAFF
-	TRBV7-9	TRBJ2-5	-	TGTGCCAGCAGCTTGGGTGGGCAGACCCAGTACTTC	CASSLGGQTQYF
many	TRBV5-1	TRBJ1-1	-	TGCGCCAGCAGCAGAGGGGCGAGCACTGAAGCTTTCTTT	CASSRGASTEAFF
-	TRBV5-1	TRBJ1-6	TRBD1	TGCGCCAGCAGCTTGGAGTTTTGGGACAGTAACAATGAGCACCGTTCACCCCTCCACTTT	CASSLEFWDSNNEHRSPLHF
-	TRBV10-1	TRBJ2-7	TRBD1	TGTGCCAGCAGCTCGTACTGGGGACAGGGGTCCCACGAGCAGTACTTC	CASSSYWGQGSHEQYF
many	TRBV7-3	TRBJ2-7	-	TGTGCCAGCAGCTTAACCGGACCGCTAGGAGAGCAGTACTTC	CASSLTGPLGEQYF
-	TRBV12-3/TRBV12-4	TRBJ2-5	TRBD1	TGTGCCAGCAGTGGACAGGGCCTTGGAGAGACCCAGTACTTC	CASSGQGLGETQYF
-	TRBV15	TRBJ2-7	-	TGTGCCACCAGCTTAGCGGGGAGACAGGGGTTCGACGAGCAGTACTTC	CATSLAGRQGFDEQYF
many	TRBV12-3/TRBV12-4	TRBJ2-7	-	TGTGCCAGCAGTTTCCCCCAGTCCGAGCAGTACTTC	CASSFPQSEQYF
many	TRBV20-1	TRBJ1-6	-	TGCAGTGCTAGGGCAAACTATAATTCACCCCTCCACTTT	CSARANYNSPLHF
few	TRBV11-2	TRBJ2-7	TRBD2	TGTGCCAGCAGCCAGGGACTAGCGGGGGGCGGCTACGAGCAGTACTTC	CASSQGLAGGGYEQYF
-	TRBV24-1	TRBJ2-2	-	TGTGCCACCAGTGATTTGCAAGGGGTCTCCGGGGAGCTGTTTTTT	CATSDLQGVSGELFF
few	TRBV29-1	TRBJ2-5	-	TGCAGCGTTGAAGGCACGCGACAGGGACTGGGAGAGACCCAGTACTTC	CSVEGTRQGLGETQYF
many	TRBV6-6	TRBJ2-7	TRBD1	TGTGCCAGCAGTTACTCGGGGACAGGGTACGAGCAGTACTTC	CASSYSGTGYEQYF
many	TRBV5-1	TRBJ2-7	-	TGCGCCAGCAGCTTAAGGGACCCATACGAGCAGTACTTC	CASSLRDPYEQYF
many	TRBV14	TRBJ2-7	-	TGTGCCAGCAGCCAAGCGTACCCTTCCTACGAGCAGTACTTC	CASSQAYPSYEQYF
many	TRBV20-1	TRBJ1-5	-	TGCAGTGCTAGAGATGGTTCAGTTGTGGCATCGCCCCAGCATTTT	CSARDGSVVASPQHF
-	TRBV29-1	TRBJ1-2	-	TGCAGCAGTGATTCGTTCTACTATGGCTACACCTTC	CSSDSFYYGYTF
many	TRBV29-1	TRBJ2-6	-	TGCAGCGTTGGACAGTCTGGGGCCAACGTCCTGACTTTC	CSVGQSGANVLTF
-	TRBV10-3	TRBJ2-7	TRBD2	TGTGCCAGCAGTATTAGCGGGAGGACATCCTTC	CASSISGRTSF
many	TRBV11-2	TRBJ2-2	-	TGTGCCAGCAGCGGGTGGGGACACGGCTTACAGGGCGGGGAGCTGTTTTTT	CASSGWGHGLQGGELFF
many	TRBV5-1	TRBJ1-5	-	TGCGCCAGCAGCTTAGGAGGGTTTAGCAATCAGCCCCAGCATTTT	CASSLGGFSNQPQHF
many	TRBV5-1	TRBJ1-2	-	TGCGCCAGCAGCGTGAAAACAGGGTTCTATGGCTACACCTTC	CASSVKTGFYGYTF
many	TRBV6-5	TRBJ1-1	-	TGTGCCAGCAGTTACACTAACGGGTTGAACACTGAAGCTTTCTTT	CASSYTNGLNTEAFF
-	TRBV10-2	TRBJ2-7	TRBD1	TGCGCCAGCAGTGCCAGTAGCGAGACAGGGAGAGCCTACGAGCAGTACTTC	CASSASSETGRAYEQYF
once	TRBV5-4	TRBJ1-2	TRBD1	TGTGCCAGCAGCTTAGTTTTTACGACAGGGGAAGAAGGCTACACCTTC	CASSLVFTTGEEGYTF
-	TRBV20-1	TRBJ2-5	-	TGCAGTGCTTTCGGACGGGCGGAGACCCAGTACTTC	CSAFGRAETQYF
many	TRBV7-2	TRBJ2-7	-	TGTGCCAGCAGCTTATTGAGTGCAGGGGCCTACGAGCAGTACTTC	CASSLLSAGAYEQYF
once	TRBV29-1	TRBJ1-2	TRBD1	TGCAGCGTTGAAGGAGGGACAGAGAGGATAGGCTACACCTTC	CSVEGGTERIGYTF
-	TRBV25-1	TRBJ1-1	-	TGTGCCAGCAGTGTAAATACAGACGGGGTTCTCACTGAAGCTTTCTTT	CASSVNTDGVLTEAFF
many	TRBV6-5	TRBJ1-1	-	TGTGCCAGCAGTTTGAAATGGGACACTGAAGCTTTCTTT	CASSLKWDTEAFF
-	TRBV7-8	TRBJ2-5	TRBD1	TGTGCCAGCAGCCACAAGGACAGGGGTTGGGGAGAGACCCAGTACTTC	CASSHKDRGWGETQYF
many	TRBV7-9	TRBJ1-3	-	TGTGCCAGCAGCTTGAGGAGAGCTGGAAACACCATATATTTT	CASSLRRAGNTIYF
-	TRBV2	TRBJ2-1	-	TGTGCCAGCAGTGAACGTATAGGGGAATCCTACAATGAGCAGTTCTTC	CASSERIGESYNEQFF
-	TRBV5-4	TRBJ2-5	-	TGTGCCAGCAGCTGCGGCCAAGAGACCCAGAACTTC	CASSCGQETQNF
many	TRBV7-3	TRBJ1-6	-	TGTGCCAGCAGCTTTGGAGCACCCGGCTATAATTCACCCCTCCACTTT	CASSFGAPGYNSPLHF
many	TRBV4-3	TRBJ1-2	-	TGCGCCAGCAGCCCGGAGGTGATTCGGGGCTACACCTTC	CASSPEVIRGYTF
-	TRBV12-3/TRBV12-4	TRBJ2-5	TRBD2	TGTGCCAGCCAACTAGCGGGAGCGGGCGAGACCCAGTACTTC	CASQLAGAGETQYF
many	TRBV20-1	TRBJ1-3	-	TGCAGTGCTACCCAGGTCGACTCTGGAAACACCATATATTTT	CSATQVDSGNTIYF
many	TRBV12-3/TRBV12-4	TRBJ1-1	-	TGTGCCAGCAGCACGACAGGGAACACTGAAGCTTTCTTT	CASSTTGNTEAFF
few	TRBV15	TRBJ2-7	TRBD2	TGTGCCACCAGCCGTTTCGTTGTTTTTCTTAAAACCGGACTAGCGGCCTACGAGCAGTACTTC	CATSRFVVFLKTGLAAYEQYF
many	TRBV2	TRBJ1-5	TRBD1	TGTGCCAGCAGACCGACAGGGGTGGGTCAGCCCCAGCATTTT	CASRPTGVGQPQHF